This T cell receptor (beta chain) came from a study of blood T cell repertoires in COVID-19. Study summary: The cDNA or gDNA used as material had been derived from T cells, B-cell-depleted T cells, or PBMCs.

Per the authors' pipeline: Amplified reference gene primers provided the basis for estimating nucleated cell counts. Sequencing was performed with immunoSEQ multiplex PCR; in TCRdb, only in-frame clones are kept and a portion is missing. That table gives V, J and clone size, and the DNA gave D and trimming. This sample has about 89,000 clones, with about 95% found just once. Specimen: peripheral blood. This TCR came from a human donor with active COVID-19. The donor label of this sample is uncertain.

Here the CDR3 reads CASSRAGGANTGELFF. The DNA for the CDR3 is TGTGCCAGCAGCCGTGCGGGGGGAGCGAACACCGGGGAGCTGTTTTTT. This chain links TRBV7-9 with TRBJ2-2, with 8 nucleotides matching TRBD2. The CDR3 consists of 16 residues. Germline V gene sequence: CDR1 SEHNR, CDR2 FQNEAQ (reference sequence). V lost 5 bases and J lost 0; bases outside the gene matches: 5.